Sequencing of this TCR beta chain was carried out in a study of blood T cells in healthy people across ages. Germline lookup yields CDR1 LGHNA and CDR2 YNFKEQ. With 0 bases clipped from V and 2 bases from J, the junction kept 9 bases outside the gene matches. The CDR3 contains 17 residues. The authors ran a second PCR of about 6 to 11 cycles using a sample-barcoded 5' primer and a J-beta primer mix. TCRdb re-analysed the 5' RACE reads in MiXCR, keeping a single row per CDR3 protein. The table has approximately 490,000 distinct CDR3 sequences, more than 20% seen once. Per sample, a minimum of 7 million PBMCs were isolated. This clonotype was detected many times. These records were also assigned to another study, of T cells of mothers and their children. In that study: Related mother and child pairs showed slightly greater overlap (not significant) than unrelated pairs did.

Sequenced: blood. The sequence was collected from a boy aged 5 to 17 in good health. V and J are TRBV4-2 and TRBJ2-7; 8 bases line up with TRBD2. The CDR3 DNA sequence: TGTGCCAGCAGCCAAGATCTGGGTAGCGGGACAACCTACGAGCAGTACTTC. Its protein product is CASSQDLGSGTTYEQYF.